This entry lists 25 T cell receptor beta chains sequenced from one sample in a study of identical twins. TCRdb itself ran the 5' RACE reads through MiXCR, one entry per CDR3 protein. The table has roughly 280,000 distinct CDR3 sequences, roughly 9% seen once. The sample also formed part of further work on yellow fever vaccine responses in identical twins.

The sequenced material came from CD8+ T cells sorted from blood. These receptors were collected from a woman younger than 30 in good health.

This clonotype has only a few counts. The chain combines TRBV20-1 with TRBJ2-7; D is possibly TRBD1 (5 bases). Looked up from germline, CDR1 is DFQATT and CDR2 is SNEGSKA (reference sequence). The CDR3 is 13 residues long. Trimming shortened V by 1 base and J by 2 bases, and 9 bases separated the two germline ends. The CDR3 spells CSARGGTPYEQYF. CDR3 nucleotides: TGCAGTGCTAGAGGGGGCACCCCCTACGAGCAGTACTTC.

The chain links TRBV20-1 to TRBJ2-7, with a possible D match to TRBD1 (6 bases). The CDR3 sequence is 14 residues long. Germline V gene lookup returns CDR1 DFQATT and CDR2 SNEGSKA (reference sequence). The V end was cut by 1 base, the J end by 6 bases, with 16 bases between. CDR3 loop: CSARGLKGDREQYF. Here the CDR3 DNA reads TGCAGTGCTAGAGGCCTCAAGGGGGATCGCGAGCAGTACTTC.

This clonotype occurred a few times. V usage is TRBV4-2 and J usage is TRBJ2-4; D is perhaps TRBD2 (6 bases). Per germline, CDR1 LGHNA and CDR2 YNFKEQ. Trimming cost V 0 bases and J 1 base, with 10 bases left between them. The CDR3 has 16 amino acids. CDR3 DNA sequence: TGTGCCAGCAGCCAAGAATGGGGGGAGGCCAAAAACATTCAGTACTTC. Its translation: CASSQEWGEAKNIQYF.

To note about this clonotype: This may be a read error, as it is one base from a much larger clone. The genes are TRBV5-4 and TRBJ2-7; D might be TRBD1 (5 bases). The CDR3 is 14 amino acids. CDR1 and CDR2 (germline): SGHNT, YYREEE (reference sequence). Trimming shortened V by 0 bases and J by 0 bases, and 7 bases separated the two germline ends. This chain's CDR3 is CASSLEDNSYEQYF. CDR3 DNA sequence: TGTGCCAGCAGCTTGGAGGACAACTCCTACGAGCAGTACTTC.

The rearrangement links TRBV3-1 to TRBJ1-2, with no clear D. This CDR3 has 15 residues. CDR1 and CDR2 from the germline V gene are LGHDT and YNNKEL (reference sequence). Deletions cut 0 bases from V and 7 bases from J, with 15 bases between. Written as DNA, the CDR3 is TGTGCCAGCAGCCAAGATCAGGTTTATAATGTTGGCTACACCTTC. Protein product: CASSQDQVYNVGYTF.

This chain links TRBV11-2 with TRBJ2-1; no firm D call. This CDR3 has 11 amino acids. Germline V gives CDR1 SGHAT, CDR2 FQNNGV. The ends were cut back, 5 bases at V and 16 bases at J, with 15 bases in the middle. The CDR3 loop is CASSDTAYPFF. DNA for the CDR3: TGTGCCAGCAGCGATACCGCCTATCCCTTCTTC.

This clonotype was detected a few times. The CDR3 is CASSEYPYEQYF. CDR3 DNA sequence: TGTGCCAGCAGTGAATACCCCTACGAGCAGTACTTC. The chain couples TRBV2 to TRBJ2-7, with D unresolved. Looked up from germline, CDR1 is SNHLY and CDR2 is FYNNEI. Trimming took 2 bases from V and 2 from J, leaving 4 bases between them. The CDR3 has 12 residues.

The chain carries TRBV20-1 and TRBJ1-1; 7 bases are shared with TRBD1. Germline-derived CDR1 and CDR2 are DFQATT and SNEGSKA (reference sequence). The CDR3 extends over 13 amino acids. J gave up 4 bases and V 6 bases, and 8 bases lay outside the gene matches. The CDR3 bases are TGCAGTGCCCCAACAGGGGAGGGCACTGAAGCTTTCTTT. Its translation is CSAPTGEGTEAFF.

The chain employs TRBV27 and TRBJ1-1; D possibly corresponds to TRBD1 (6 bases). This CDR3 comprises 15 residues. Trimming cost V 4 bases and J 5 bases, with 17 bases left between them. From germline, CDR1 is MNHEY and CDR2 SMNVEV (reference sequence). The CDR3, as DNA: TGTGCCAGCAGTTCGATTATAGGGGGAAGTACTGAAGCTTTCTTT. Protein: CASSSIIGGSTEAFF.

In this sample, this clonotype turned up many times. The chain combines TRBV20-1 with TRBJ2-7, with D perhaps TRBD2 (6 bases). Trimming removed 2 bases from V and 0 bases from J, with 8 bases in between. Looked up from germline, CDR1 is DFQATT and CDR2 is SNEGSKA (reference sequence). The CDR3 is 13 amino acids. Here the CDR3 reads CSARLTSSYEQYF. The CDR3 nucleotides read TGCAGTGCTAGATTGACTAGCTCCTACGAGCAGTACTTC.

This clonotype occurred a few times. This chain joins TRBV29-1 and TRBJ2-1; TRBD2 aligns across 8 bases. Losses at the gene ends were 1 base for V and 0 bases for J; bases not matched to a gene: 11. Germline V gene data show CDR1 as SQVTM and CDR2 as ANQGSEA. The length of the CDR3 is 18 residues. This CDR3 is CSVEGTGTSRSSYNEQFF. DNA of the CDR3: TGCAGCGTTGAAGGTACCGGGACTAGTCGGAGCTCCTACAATGAGCAGTTCTTC.

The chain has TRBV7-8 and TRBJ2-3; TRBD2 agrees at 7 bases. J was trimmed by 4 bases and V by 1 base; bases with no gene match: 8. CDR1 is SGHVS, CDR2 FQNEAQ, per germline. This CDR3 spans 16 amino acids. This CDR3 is CASSLESREWADTQYF. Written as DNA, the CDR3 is TGTGCCAGCAGCTTAGAATCGCGGGAGTGGGCAGATACGCAGTATTTT.

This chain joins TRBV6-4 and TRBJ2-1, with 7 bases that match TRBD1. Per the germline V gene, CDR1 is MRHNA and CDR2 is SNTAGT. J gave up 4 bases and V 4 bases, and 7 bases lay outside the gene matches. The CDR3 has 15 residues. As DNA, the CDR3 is TGTGCCAGCAGTGCTCGACAGGGAAGTTACAATGAGCAGTTCTTC. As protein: CASSARQGSYNEQFF.

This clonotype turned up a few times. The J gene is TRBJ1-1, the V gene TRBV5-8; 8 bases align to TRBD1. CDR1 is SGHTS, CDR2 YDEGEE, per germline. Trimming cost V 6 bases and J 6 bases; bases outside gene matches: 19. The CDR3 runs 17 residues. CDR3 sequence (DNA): TGTGCCAGCACCCGGACAGGGTTGAGTACCCGGCACCCTGAAGCTTTCTTT. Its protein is CASTRTGLSTRHPEAFF.

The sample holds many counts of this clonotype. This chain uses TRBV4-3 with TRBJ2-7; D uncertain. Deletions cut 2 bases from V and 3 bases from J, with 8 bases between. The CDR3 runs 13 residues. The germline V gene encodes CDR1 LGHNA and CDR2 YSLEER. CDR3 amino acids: CASSQWKNYEQYF. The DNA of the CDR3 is TGCGCCAGCAGCCAATGGAAGAACTACGAGCAGTACTTC.

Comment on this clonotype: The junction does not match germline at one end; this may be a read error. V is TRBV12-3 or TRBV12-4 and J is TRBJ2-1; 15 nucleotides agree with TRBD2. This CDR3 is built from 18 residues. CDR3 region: CASCFSRGLAGGHNEQFF. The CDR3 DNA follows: TGTGCCAGCTGTTTCTCCAGGGGACTAGCGGGAGGACATAATGAGCAGTTCTTC.

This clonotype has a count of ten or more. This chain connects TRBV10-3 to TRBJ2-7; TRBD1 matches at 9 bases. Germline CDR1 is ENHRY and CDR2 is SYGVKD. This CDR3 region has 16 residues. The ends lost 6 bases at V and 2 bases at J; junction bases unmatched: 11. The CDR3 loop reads CAISDPGQGETYEQYF. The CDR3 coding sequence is TGTGCCATCAGCGACCCGGGACAGGGCGAGACCTACGAGCAGTACTTC.

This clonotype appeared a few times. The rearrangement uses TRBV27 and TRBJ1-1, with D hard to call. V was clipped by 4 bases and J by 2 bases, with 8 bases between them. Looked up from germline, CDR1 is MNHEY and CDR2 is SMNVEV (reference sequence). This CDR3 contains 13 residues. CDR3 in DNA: TGTGCCAGCAGTTGGGAAAGCAACACTGAAGCTTTCTTT. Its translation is CASSWESNTEAFF.

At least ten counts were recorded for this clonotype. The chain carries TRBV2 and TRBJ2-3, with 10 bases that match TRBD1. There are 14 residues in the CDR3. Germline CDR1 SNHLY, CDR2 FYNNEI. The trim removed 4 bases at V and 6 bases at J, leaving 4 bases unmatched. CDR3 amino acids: CASSVTGGADTQYF. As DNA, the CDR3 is TGTGCCAGCAGTGTGACAGGGGGCGCGGATACGCAGTATTTT. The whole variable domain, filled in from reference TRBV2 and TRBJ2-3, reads EPEVTQTPSHQVTQMGQEVILRCVPISNHLYFYWYRQILGQKVEFLVSFYNNEISEKSEIFDDQFSVERPDGSNFTLKIRSTKLEDSAMYFCASSVTGGADTQYFGPGTRLTVL.

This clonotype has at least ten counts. The DNA of the CDR3 is TGTGCCAGCACGGAGACAGGGGTGAACTATGGCTACACCTTC. Its protein product is CASTETGVNYGYTF. V is TRBV12-3 or TRBV12-4 and J is TRBJ1-2, with 8 bases fitting TRBD1. V shed 7 bases, J shed 2 bases, and the junction held 6 bases outside the gene matches. This CDR3 has 14 amino acids.

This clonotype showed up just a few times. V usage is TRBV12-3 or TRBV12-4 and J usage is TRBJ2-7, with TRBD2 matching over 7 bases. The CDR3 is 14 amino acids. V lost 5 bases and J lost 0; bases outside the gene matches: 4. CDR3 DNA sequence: TGTGCCAGCAGTCCGAGCGGGATCTCCTACGAGCAGTACTTC. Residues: CASSPSGISYEQYF.

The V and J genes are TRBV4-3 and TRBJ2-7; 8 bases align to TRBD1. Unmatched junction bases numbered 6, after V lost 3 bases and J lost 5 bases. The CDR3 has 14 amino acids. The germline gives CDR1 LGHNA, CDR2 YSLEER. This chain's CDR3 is CASSQDRQGNEQYF. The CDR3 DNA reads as TGCGCCAGCAGCCAGGACCGACAGGGGAACGAGCAGTACTTC.

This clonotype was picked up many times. The CDR3 loop reads CASGTGVYEQYF. CDR3 sequence (DNA): TGTGCCAGCGGGACAGGGGTGTACGAGCAGTACTTC. This sequence joins TRBV12-3 or TRBV12-4 and TRBJ2-7, with TRBD1 matching over 10 bases. The CDR3 contains 12 residues. The J segment lost 4 bases and the V segment lost 8 bases, leaving 2 bases of the junction unmatched.

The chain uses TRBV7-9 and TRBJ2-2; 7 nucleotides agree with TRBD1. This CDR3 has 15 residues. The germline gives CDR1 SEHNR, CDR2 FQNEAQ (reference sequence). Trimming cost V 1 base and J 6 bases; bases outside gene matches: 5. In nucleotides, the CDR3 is TGTGCCAGCAGCTTAGAAGGGGGCTACCCCGGGGAGCTGTTTTTT. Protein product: CASSLEGGYPGELFF.

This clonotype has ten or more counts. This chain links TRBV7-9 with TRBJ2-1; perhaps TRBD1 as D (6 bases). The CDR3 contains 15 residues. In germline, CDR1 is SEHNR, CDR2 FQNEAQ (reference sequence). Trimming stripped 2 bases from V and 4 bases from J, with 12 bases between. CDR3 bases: TGTGCCAGCAGCTTACAGGACAGCTTATACAATGAGCAGTTCTTC. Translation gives CASSLQDSLYNEQFF.